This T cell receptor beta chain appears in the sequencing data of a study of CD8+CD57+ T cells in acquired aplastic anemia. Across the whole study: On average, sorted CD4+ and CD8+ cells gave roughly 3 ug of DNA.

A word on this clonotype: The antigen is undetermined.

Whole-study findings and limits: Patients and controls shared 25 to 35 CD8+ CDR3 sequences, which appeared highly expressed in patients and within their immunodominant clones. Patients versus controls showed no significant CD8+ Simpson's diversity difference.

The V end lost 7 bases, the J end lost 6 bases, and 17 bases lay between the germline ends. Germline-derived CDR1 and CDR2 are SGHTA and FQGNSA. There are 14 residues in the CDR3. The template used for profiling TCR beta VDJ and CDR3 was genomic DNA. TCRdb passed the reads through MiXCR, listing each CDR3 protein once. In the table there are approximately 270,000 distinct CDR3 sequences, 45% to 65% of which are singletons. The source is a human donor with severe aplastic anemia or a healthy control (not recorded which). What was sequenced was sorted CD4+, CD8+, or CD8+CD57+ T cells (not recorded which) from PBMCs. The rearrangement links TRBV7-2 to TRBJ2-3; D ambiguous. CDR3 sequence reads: CASKAARVADTQYF. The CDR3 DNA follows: TGTGCCAGCAAGGCCGCAAGAGTTGCGGATACGCAGTATTTT.